A selection of T cell receptor beta chains follows, all from one sample in a study of T-cell reconstitution after alpha-beta-depleted transplantation in children. MiXCR, applied by TCRdb to the PCR reads, yields one record per CDR3 protein. This sample has hundreds of thousands of distinct CDR3 sequences, with around 20% found just once. The input for sequencing was PBMCs from the stem cell graft donor, taken from the stem cell graft. Receptors originate from a human donor who donated a stem cell graft to a child with acute lymphoblastic leukemia. Each CDR3 is given with its conserved first and last residue. The order of the fields is D gene, clone size, J gene, V gene, CDR3 protein, CDR3 DNA. The D gene is left open where the match is weak. Clone size appears in some rows only: once, few, many, or a class for an expanded clone.

D gene: -
clone size: few
J gene: TRBJ1-1
V gene: TRBV7-9
CDR3 protein: CASTPGENTEAFF
CDR3 DNA: TGTGCCAGCACCCCAGGCGAGAACACTGAAGCTTTCTTT

D gene: -
clone size: -
J gene: TRBJ2-1
V gene: TRBV7-3
CDR3 protein: CASSQGGLAVRSYNEQFF
CDR3 DNA: TGTGCCAGCAGCCAGGGGGGGCTAGCGGTACGCTCCTACAATGAGCAGTTCTTC

D gene: -
clone size: -
J gene: TRBJ1-1
V gene: TRBV10-1
CDR3 protein: CASSDYRSNTEAFF
CDR3 DNA: TGCGCCAGCAGTGACTACAGGTCGAACACTGAAGCTTTCTTT

D gene: -
clone size: few
J gene: TRBJ2-5
V gene: TRBV3-1
CDR3 protein: CASSQGQRETQYF
CDR3 DNA: TGTGCCAGCAGCCAAGGGCAGAGAGAGACCCAGTACTTC

D gene: TRBD2
clone size: -
J gene: TRBJ2-3
V gene: TRBV4-2
CDR3 protein: CASSKTNIAGGGTDTQYF
CDR3 DNA: TGTGCCAGCAGCAAGACCAACATAGCGGGAGGAGGGACAGATACGCAGTATTTT

D gene: -
clone size: -
J gene: TRBJ1-5
V gene: TRBV7-3
CDR3 protein: CASSSDGDQPQHF
CDR3 DNA: TGTGCCAGCAGCTCTGATGGAGATCAGCCCCAGCATTTT

D gene: -
clone size: -
J gene: TRBJ1-2
V gene: TRBV4-1
CDR3 protein: CASSQGPTVNYGYTF
CDR3 DNA: TGCGCCAGCAGCCAAGGGCCGACTGTGAACTATGGCTACACCTTC

D gene: TRBD1
clone size: -
J gene: TRBJ1-6
V gene: TRBV19
CDR3 protein: CASSPGQGATHSPLHF
CDR3 DNA: TGTGCCAGTAGTCCAGGACAGGGGGCGACGCATTCACCCCTCCACTTT

D gene: TRBD2
clone size: -
J gene: TRBJ2-1
V gene: TRBV5-5
CDR3 protein: CASSFGGRYYNEQFF
CDR3 DNA: TGTGCCAGCAGCTTCGGCGGGAGGTACTACAATGAGCAGTTCTTC

D gene: TRBD1
clone size: -
J gene: TRBJ2-7
V gene: TRBV12-3/TRBV12-4
CDR3 protein: CASSLGGQGMEF
CDR3 DNA: TGTGCCAGCAGTTTAGGAGGACAGGGGATGGAGTTC

D gene: TRBD1
clone size: many
J gene: TRBJ2-3
V gene: TRBV12-3/TRBV12-4
CDR3 protein: CASTLDRTTDTQYF
CDR3 DNA: TGTGCCAGCACCTTGGACAGGACCACAGATACGCAGTATTTT

D gene: -
clone size: few
J gene: TRBJ1-2
V gene: TRBV12-3/TRBV12-4
CDR3 protein: CASSLRDAANYGYTF
CDR3 DNA: TGTGCCAGCAGTTTAAGGGACGCAGCTAACTATGGCTACACCTTC

D gene: -
clone size: few
J gene: TRBJ2-7
V gene: TRBV29-1
CDR3 protein: CSVETDGSYEQYF
CDR3 DNA: TGCAGCGTTGAGACGGATGGCTCCTACGAGCAGTACTTC

D gene: -
clone size: -
J gene: TRBJ2-3
V gene: TRBV11-1
CDR3 protein: CASSGGSTRGRQITDTQYF
CDR3 DNA: TGTGCCAGCAGCGGAGGGTCCACTCGAGGCCGACAAATAACAGATACGCAGTATTTT

D gene: -
clone size: few
J gene: TRBJ2-1
V gene: TRBV9
CDR3 protein: CASSGGVQSYNEQFF
CDR3 DNA: TGTGCCAGCAGCGGAGGGGTCCAATCCTACAATGAGCAGTTCTTC

D gene: -
clone size: few
J gene: TRBJ2-1
V gene: TRBV7-9
CDR3 protein: CASSPISASSSYNEQFF
CDR3 DNA: TGTGCCAGCAGCCCGATAAGCGCGTCAAGCTCCTACAATGAGCAGTTCTTC

D gene: -
clone size: few
J gene: TRBJ2-7
V gene: TRBV7-9
CDR3 protein: CASGAVSYEQYF
CDR3 DNA: TGTGCCAGCGGGGCAGTCTCCTACGAGCAGTACTTC

D gene: -
clone size: few
J gene: TRBJ2-1
V gene: TRBV7-8
CDR3 protein: CASSSRGNNYNEQFF
CDR3 DNA: TGTGCCAGCAGCTCACGGGGGAATAACTACAATGAGCAGTTCTTC

D gene: -
clone size: -
J gene: TRBJ2-1
V gene: TRBV6-1
CDR3 protein: CASSESEGFRNEQFF
CDR3 DNA: TGTGCCAGCAGTGAATCCGAGGGCTTCCGGAATGAGCAGTTCTTC

D gene: TRBD1
clone size: many
J gene: TRBJ2-5
V gene: TRBV5-1
CDR3 protein: CASSPTGGETQYF
CDR3 DNA: TGTGCCAGCTCACCGACAGGGGGAGAGACCCAGTACTTC

D gene: -
clone size: few
J gene: TRBJ1-1
V gene: TRBV5-1
CDR3 protein: CASSRFGGAYTEAFF
CDR3 DNA: TGCGCCAGCAGCCGCTTTGGGGGCGCCTACACTGAAGCTTTCTTT

D gene: -
clone size: -
J gene: TRBJ1-1
V gene: TRBV29-1
CDR3 protein: CSVDSGHPNTEAFF
CDR3 DNA: TGCAGCGTTGATTCGGGACACCCGAACACTGAAGCTTTCTTT

D gene: TRBD2
clone size: few
J gene: TRBJ2-7
V gene: TRBV11-1
CDR3 protein: CASSPTGWVAGTYEQYF
CDR3 DNA: TGTGCCAGCAGCCCGACGGGATGGGTAGCGGGGACCTACGAGCAGTACTTC

D gene: TRBD2
clone size: many
J gene: TRBJ2-1
V gene: TRBV10-3
CDR3 protein: CAINGRDISYNEQFF
CDR3 DNA: TGTGCCATCAACGGGAGGGACATCTCCTACAATGAGCAGTTCTTC

D gene: -
clone size: -
J gene: TRBJ2-1
V gene: TRBV4-1
CDR3 protein: CASSQVVGGRSYNGQFF
CDR3 DNA: TGCGCCAGCAGCCAAGTCGTCGGGGGACGCTCCTACAATGGGCAGTTCTTC

D gene: -
clone size: -
J gene: TRBJ2-1
V gene: TRBV12-3/TRBV12-4
CDR3 protein: CASRVEDNEQFF
CDR3 DNA: TGTGCCAGCAGGGTGGAGGACAATGAGCAGTTCTTC

D gene: -
clone size: -
J gene: TRBJ2-1
V gene: TRBV7-3
CDR3 protein: CASSLLGPLYNEQFF
CDR3 DNA: TGTGCCAGCAGCCTATTAGGGCCTCTCTACAATGAGCAGTTCTTC

D gene: TRBD2
clone size: -
J gene: TRBJ2-3
V gene: TRBV7-6
CDR3 protein: CASSLRGGSGTDTQYF
CDR3 DNA: TGTGCCAGCAGCCTCCGGGGCGGGAGTGGCACAGATACGCAGTATTTT

D gene: TRBD2
clone size: -
J gene: TRBJ2-3
V gene: TRBV29-1
CDR3 protein: CSALGGTSGTLDTDTQYF
CDR3 DNA: TGCAGCGCCCTAGGGGGGACTAGCGGGACGCTCGACACAGATACGCAGTATTTT

D gene: -
clone size: few
J gene: TRBJ1-1
V gene: TRBV20-1
CDR3 protein: CSATHRVLGSEAFF
CDR3 DNA: TGCAGTGCTACCCACCGGGTCCTAGGGAGTGAAGCTTTCTTT

D gene: -
clone size: -
J gene: TRBJ1-1
V gene: TRBV12-5
CDR3 protein: CASGPAMNTEAFF
CDR3 DNA: TGTGCTAGTGGTCCCGCCATGAACACTGAAGCTTTCTTT

D gene: -
clone size: -
J gene: TRBJ1-1
V gene: TRBV20-1
CDR3 protein: CSARDFKGGPEAFF
CDR3 DNA: TGCAGTGCTAGAGATTTTAAGGGGGGACCTGAAGCTTTCTTT

D gene: TRBD1
clone size: -
J gene: TRBJ2-7
V gene: TRBV3-1
CDR3 protein: CASSQLGGHEQYF
CDR3 DNA: TGTGCCAGCAGCCAATTAGGGGGCCACGAGCAGTACTTC

D gene: -
clone size: -
J gene: TRBJ1-5
V gene: TRBV20-1
CDR3 protein: CSASRQASNQPQHF
CDR3 DNA: TGCAGTGCTAGTAGGCAGGCTAGCAATCAGCCCCAGCATTTT

D gene: -
clone size: few
J gene: TRBJ2-7
V gene: TRBV27
CDR3 protein: CASSPGSRRYEQYF
CDR3 DNA: TGTGCCAGCAGCCCCGGGTCCCGAAGGTACGAGCAGTACTTC

D gene: -
clone size: few
J gene: TRBJ2-4
V gene: TRBV13
CDR3 protein: CASSSYRALQYF
CDR3 DNA: TGTGCCAGCAGCAGCTACAGGGCCCTTCAGTACTTC

D gene: -
clone size: -
J gene: TRBJ2-1
V gene: TRBV28
CDR3 protein: CASSYTQGERFSPEQFF
CDR3 DNA: TGTGCCAGCAGTTACACTCAGGGAGAACGATTTTCGCCCGAGCAGTTCTTC

D gene: -
clone size: -
J gene: TRBJ1-4
V gene: TRBV20-1
CDR3 protein: CSAGDTLDEKLFF
CDR3 DNA: TGCAGTGCGGGGGACACTCTAGATGAAAAACTGTTTTTT

D gene: -
clone size: few
J gene: TRBJ2-7
V gene: TRBV30
CDR3 protein: CAWTSELSYEQYF
CDR3 DNA: TGTGCCTGGACCTCCGAGCTTTCCTACGAGCAGTACTTC

D gene: -
clone size: many
J gene: TRBJ2-1
V gene: TRBV5-1
CDR3 protein: CASSLEGRGNEQFF
CDR3 DNA: TGCGCCAGCAGCCTGGAAGGGAGGGGGAATGAGCAGTTCTTC

D gene: -
clone size: few
J gene: TRBJ2-3
V gene: TRBV4-2
CDR3 protein: CASRDTYPRIRTQYF
CDR3 DNA: TGTGCCAGCAGGGACACCTATCCCAGAATCCGTACGCAGTATTTT

D gene: -
clone size: few
J gene: TRBJ2-1
V gene: TRBV9
CDR3 protein: CASSAGTARDEQFF
CDR3 DNA: TGTGCCAGCAGCGCCGGGACTGCGAGGGATGAGCAGTTCTTC

D gene: -
clone size: many
J gene: TRBJ2-5
V gene: TRBV4-1
CDR3 protein: CASSQDRGRGQETQYF
CDR3 DNA: TGCGCCAGCAGCCAAGATCGGGGCAGGGGCCAAGAGACCCAGTACTTC

D gene: -
clone size: many
J gene: TRBJ2-1
V gene: TRBV29-1
CDR3 protein: CSVGYNEQFF
CDR3 DNA: TGCAGCGTTGGCTACAATGAGCAGTTCTTC

D gene: -
clone size: few
J gene: TRBJ1-1
V gene: TRBV28
CDR3 protein: CASSSPGDATEAFF
CDR3 DNA: TGTGCCAGCAGTTCGCCAGGGGATGCCACTGAAGCTTTCTTT

D gene: TRBD1
clone size: -
J gene: TRBJ2-5
V gene: TRBV20-1
CDR3 protein: CSARGQGVGETQYF
CDR3 DNA: TGCAGTGCTAGAGGACAGGGGGTGGGAGAGACCCAGTACTTC

D gene: -
clone size: few
J gene: TRBJ2-2
V gene: TRBV29-1
CDR3 protein: CSVEAGLSNTGELFF
CDR3 DNA: TGCAGCGTTGAGGCGGGACTTTCGAACACCGGGGAGCTGTTTTTT

D gene: -
clone size: few
J gene: TRBJ2-5
V gene: TRBV19
CDR3 protein: CASKNPQETQYF
CDR3 DNA: TGTGCCAGTAAAAACCCTCAAGAGACCCAGTACTTC

D gene: TRBD2
clone size: many
J gene: TRBJ2-1
V gene: TRBV29-1
CDR3 protein: CSVEVGEGNNEQFF
CDR3 DNA: TGCAGCGTTGAAGTCGGGGAGGGCAATAATGAGCAGTTCTTC

D gene: -
clone size: -
J gene: TRBJ2-7
V gene: TRBV7-3
CDR3 protein: CASSLDWSYEQYF
CDR3 DNA: TGTGCCAGCAGCTTAGATTGGAGCTACGAGCAGTACTTC

D gene: -
clone size: -
J gene: TRBJ2-5
V gene: TRBV20-1
CDR3 protein: CSARASPPLAAQETQYF
CDR3 DNA: TGCAGTGCTAGAGCCTCGCCCCCACTAGCAGCCCAAGAGACCCAGTACTTC

D gene: -
clone size: -
J gene: TRBJ2-1
V gene: TRBV20-1
CDR3 protein: CSARNSSARSYNEQFF
CDR3 DNA: TGCAGTGCTAGAAACTCCAGTGCTCGGAGTTACAATGAGCAGTTCTTC

D gene: -
clone size: few
J gene: TRBJ2-3
V gene: TRBV2
CDR3 protein: CASSEMRATQYF
CDR3 DNA: TGTGCCAGCAGTGAAATGAGGGCGACGCAGTATTTT

D gene: -
clone size: -
J gene: TRBJ2-1
V gene: TRBV23-1
CDR3 protein: CASHNRGPGYNEQFF
CDR3 DNA: TGCGCCAGTCATAACCGGGGGCCCGGTTACAATGAGCAGTTCTTC

D gene: -
clone size: -
J gene: TRBJ2-1
V gene: TRBV9
CDR3 protein: CASSVGPSGYNEQFF
CDR3 DNA: TGTGCCAGCAGCGTAGGTCCGTCAGGCTACAATGAGCAGTTCTTC

D gene: TRBD2
clone size: few
J gene: TRBJ2-3
V gene: TRBV11-1
CDR3 protein: CASSFTRTSGTGSTDTQYF
CDR3 DNA: TGTGCCAGCAGCTTTACCCGGACTAGCGGGACGGGCAGCACAGATACGCAGTATTTT

D gene: -
clone size: -
J gene: TRBJ1-6
V gene: TRBV18
CDR3 protein: CASSLKGVNSPLHF
CDR3 DNA: TGTGCCAGCTCACTCAAGGGGGTTAATTCACCCCTCCACTTT